A selection of T cell receptor beta chains follows, all from one sample in a study of early T cells in non-severe SARS-CoV-2 infection. TCRdb itself ran the 5' RACE reads through MiXCR, one entry per CDR3 protein. The table has about 110,000 distinct CDR3 sequences, 9% to 13% seen once. The specimen was whole blood. The source is an adult who was a healthcare worker with PCR-confirmed SARS-CoV-2 infection or an uninfected control (not recorded which). CDR3s include the opening cysteine and the closing phenylalanine or tryptophan. The D gene is left open where the match is weak. Size is stated for part of the rows, as once, few or many counts, or as a class when the clone is expanded.

CDR3nt	CDR3aa	j_gene	abundance	v_gene	d_gene
TGTGCCAGCAGTTTAGGCAGGGTGGACTCACCCCTCCACTTT	CASSLGRVDSPLHF	TRBJ1-6	few	TRBV12-3/TRBV12-4	.
TGTGCCAGCAAAATAACTGGGGTCTCCAAGAACACTGAAGCTTTCTTT	CASKITGVSKNTEAFF	TRBJ1-1	many	TRBV6-1	.
TGTGCCAGCACCTCACGGGAGGGACGGGATCAGCCCCAGCATTTT	CASTSREGRDQPQHF	TRBJ1-5	few	TRBV5-5	.
TGCGCCAGCAGCCCCCCTTTGCGCCAGGGTTATGGCTACACCTTC	CASSPPLRQGYGYTF	TRBJ1-2	.	TRBV4-1	.
TGTGCCAGCAGCTTTATGAAGACCCAGTACTTC	CASSFMKTQYF	TRBJ2-5	many	TRBV7-9	.
TGTGCCAGCAGCCCCGACCCCCGTGAAAAAGCTTTCTTT	CASSPDPREKAFF	TRBJ1-1	many	TRBV6-2/TRBV6-3	.
TGTGCCGGATCCCGACTAGCGGGAGTTTCAGAGACCCAGTACTTC	CAGSRLAGVSETQYF	TRBJ2-5	.	TRBV7-6	TRBD2
TGTGCCTGGAGACAGGGGTATAATTCACCCCTCCATTTT	CAWRQGYNSPLHF	TRBJ1-6	many	TRBV30	TRBD1
TGTGCCAGCAGCGCCGCGGAAGTTGGAGCAGATACGCAGTATTTT	CASSAAEVGADTQYF	TRBJ2-3	.	TRBV9	.
TGCGCCAGCAGCCACCCGGGCGGGACTAGGAGGGACGGGGGTCTCTATGAGCAGTTCTTC	CASSHPGGTRRDGGLYEQFF	TRBJ2-1	.	TRBV4-1	TRBD2
TGTGCTACAACGGGGGGAAGCCCTGAAGCTTTCTTT	CATTGGSPEAFF	TRBJ1-1	.	TRBV12-5	.
TGTGCTAGCAGCTTTCAGGGGAGGCCAGAGACCCAGTACTTC	CASSFQGRPETQYF	TRBJ2-5	.	TRBV7-7	.
TGTGCCAGCTCACCGCAGGGGGGCAACTACGAGCAGTACTTC	CASSPQGGNYEQYF	TRBJ2-7	many	TRBV18	.
TGCGCCAGCAGCTTGGCTGCTTGGCCCACAATATACACCGGGGAGCTGTTTTTT	CASSLAAWPTIYTGELFF	TRBJ2-2	.	TRBV5-1	.
TGCAGTGCTCCCCGGGGCGGGAGGTCCTCCTACAATGAGCAGTTCTTC	CSAPRGGRSSYNEQFF	TRBJ2-1	.	TRBV20-1	TRBD2
TGTGCCAGCAGTTTATGGGGACGTGGGGGATTCAAAAACATTCAGTACTTC	CASSLWGRGGFKNIQYF	TRBJ2-4	many	TRBV28	.
TGCGCCAGCAGCCAGCCCGGGACAGGGCTTTCGGCTGAAGCTTTCTTT	CASSQPGTGLSAEAFF	TRBJ1-1	many	TRBV5-1	TRBD1
TGTGCCAGCAGCTACCTGACGGAACCCTACGAGCAGTACTTC	CASSYLTEPYEQYF	TRBJ2-7	.	TRBV27	.
TGCGCCAGCAGCTCCAGGGGGCGGGCAGAGACCCAGTACTTC	CASSSRGRAETQYF	TRBJ2-5	.	TRBV5-1	TRBD1
TGTGCCAGCAGCTTGGGCTACAGGGGGCGGTTAGATACGCAGTATTTT	CASSLGYRGRLDTQYF	TRBJ2-3	few	TRBV7-8	TRBD1
TGTGCCAGCAGCTCCCTGAGAGGAGGGACGCGGTACGAGCAGTACTTC	CASSSLRGGTRYEQYF	TRBJ2-7	many	TRBV11-2	.
TGTGCCTGGAGTGTATGGGGAGTGAGCACTGAAGCTTTCTTT	CAWSVWGVSTEAFF	TRBJ1-1	.	TRBV30	.
TGTGCCAGCAGCTTGTCCCCCCAGAATAATGAGCAGTTCTTC	CASSLSPQNNEQFF	TRBJ2-1	few	TRBV7-9	.
TGTGCCATCAGTGAGCCCCCAGGCGCGGATGAAGCTTTCTTT	CAISEPPGADEAFF	TRBJ1-1	.	TRBV10-3	.
TGTGCCAGCAGGCGGGAGGGGGATACGCAGTATTTT	CASRREGDTQYF	TRBJ2-3	.	TRBV9	TRBD2
TGTGCCAGCAGCTACTATCACACCGGCGAAGAGACCCAGTACTTC	CASSYYHTGEETQYF	TRBJ2-5	medium-sized	TRBV6-5	.
TGTGCCAGCAGAGCCTTACCGACGGGGACCGACACTGAAGCTTTCTTT	CASRALPTGTDTEAFF	TRBJ1-1	many	TRBV6-5	.
TGTGCCAGCAGCGTAGAATATAATTCACCCCTCCACTTT	CASSVEYNSPLHF	TRBJ1-6	.	TRBV9	.
TGCAGTGCTAGAATTCGCGGGAGGGCCCCGCGGCAGTTCTTC	CSARIRGRAPRQFF	TRBJ2-1	few	TRBV20-1	TRBD2
TGTGCCAGCAGCTTGGGACTACCCTATGGCTACACCTTC	CASSLGLPYGYTF	TRBJ1-2	.	TRBV5-6	.
TGTGCCAGTATCCGGACTAGCGGGTCTTACAATGAGCAGTTCTTC	CASIRTSGSYNEQFF	TRBJ2-1	.	TRBV19	TRBD2
TGTGCCAGCAGAATAGGGACAAGGGGCCGCGGCGAGCAGTACTTC	CASRIGTRGRGEQYF	TRBJ2-7	.	TRBV7-2	.